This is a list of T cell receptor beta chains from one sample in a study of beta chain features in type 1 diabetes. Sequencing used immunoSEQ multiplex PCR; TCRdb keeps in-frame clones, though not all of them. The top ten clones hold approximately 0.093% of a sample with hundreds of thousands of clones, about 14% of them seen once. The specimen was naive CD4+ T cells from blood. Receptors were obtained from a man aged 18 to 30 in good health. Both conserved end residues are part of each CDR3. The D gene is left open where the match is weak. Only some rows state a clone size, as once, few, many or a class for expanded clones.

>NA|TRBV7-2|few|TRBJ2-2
TGTGCCAGCAGCTTAGTTACAGGGTACACCGGGGAGCTGTTTTTT
CASSLVTGYTGELFF
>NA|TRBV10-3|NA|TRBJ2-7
TGTGCCATCAGTCTCATTGACCAGGGGTACGAGCAGTACTTC
CAISLIDQGYEQYF
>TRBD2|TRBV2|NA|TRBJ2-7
TGTGCCAGCAGGGCTAGCGGGAGTTCCTACGAGCAGTACTTC
CASRASGSSYEQYF
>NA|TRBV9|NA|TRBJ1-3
TGTGCCAGCAGCGGCCGTGGTGGACAGAGCTCTGGAAACACCATATATTTT
CASSGRGGQSSGNTIYF
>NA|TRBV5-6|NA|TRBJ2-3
TGTGCCAGCAGCCCGCTTGGGCAGGGGATCAGCACAGATACGCAGTATTTT
CASSPLGQGISTDTQYF
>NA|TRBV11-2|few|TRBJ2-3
TGTGCCAGCAGCCCCTTGGGACACCCCACAGATACGCAGTATTTT
CASSPLGHPTDTQYF
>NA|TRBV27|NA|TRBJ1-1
TGTGCCAGCGGGGCGGAACAGCCGAACACTGAAGCTTTCTTT
CASGAEQPNTEAFF
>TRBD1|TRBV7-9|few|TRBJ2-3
TGTGCCAGCAGCCCGCGCCCGGGACAGGGGGCAGGGGATACGCAGTATTTT
CASSPRPGQGAGDTQYF
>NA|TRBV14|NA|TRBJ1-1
TGTGCCAGCAGCCAAGGGGGGGCTGGGACTGAAGCTTTCTTT
CASSQGGAGTEAFF
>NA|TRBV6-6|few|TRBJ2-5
TGTGCCAGCAGTTACCCAGAGACCCAGTACTTC
CASSYPETQYF
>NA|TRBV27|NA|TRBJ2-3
TGTGCCAGCAGTTACAGGGATGCCACAGATACGCAGTATTTT
CASSYRDATDTQYF
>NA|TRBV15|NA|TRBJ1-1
TGTGCCACCAGCAGAGATGGACGGCGATTAGGGAACACTGAAGCTTTCTTT
CATSRDGRRLGNTEAFF
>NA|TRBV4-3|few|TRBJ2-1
TGCGCCAGCAGCCAAGATGGCACCCGGGATGAGCAGTTCTTC
CASSQDGTRDEQFF
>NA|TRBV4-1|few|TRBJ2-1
TGCGCCAGCAGCCAAGCCCCTAGCGCCCAGCAGTTCTTC
CASSQAPSAQQFF
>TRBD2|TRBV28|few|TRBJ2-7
TGTGCCAGCAGCCTCACTAGCGGGGTTTACGAGCAGTACTTC
CASSLTSGVYEQYF
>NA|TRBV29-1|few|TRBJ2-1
TGCAGCGTTGAAAGGGACCCACAAAATGAGCAGTTCTTC
CSVERDPQNEQFF
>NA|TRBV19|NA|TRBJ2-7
TGTGCCAGTAGCCAAACTGCGGGACCCTCCTACGAGCAGTACTTC
CASSQTAGPSYEQYF
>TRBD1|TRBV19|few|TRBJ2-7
TGTGCCAGTAGCAGGGCAGGGGGCGCCTGGTACGAGCAGTACTTC
CASSRAGGAWYEQYF
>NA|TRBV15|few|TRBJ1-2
TGTGCCACCAGCAGGACCGGGACAAACTATGGCTACACCTTC
CATSRTGTNYGYTF
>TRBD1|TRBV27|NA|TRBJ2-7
TGTGCCAGCAGTAGGGACAGGGGGCCCTACGAGCAGTACTTC
CASSRDRGPYEQYF
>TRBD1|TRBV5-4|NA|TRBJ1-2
TGTGCCAGCAGCTTAGGGACAGCTAACTATGGCTACACCTTC
CASSLGTANYGYTF
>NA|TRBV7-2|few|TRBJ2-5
TGTGCCAGCAGCTTAGCAGGGACACGGACCCGGGGGACCCAGTACTTC
CASSLAGTRTRGTQYF
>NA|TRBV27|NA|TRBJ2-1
TGTGCCAGCATCCGGAGGGGCGCTTTCAACAATGAGCAGTTCTTC
CASIRRGAFNNEQFF
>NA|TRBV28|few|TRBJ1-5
TGTGCCAGCGGATTACCGGGGGGCGCCCAAAATCAGCCCCAGCATTTT
CASGLPGGAQNQPQHF
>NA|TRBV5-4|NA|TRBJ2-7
TGTGCCAGCAGCTACGACAGGCTCGAGCAGTACTTC
CASSYDRLEQYF
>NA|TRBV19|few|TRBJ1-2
TGTGCCAGTAGTAACTCCGGGGCCTATGGCTACACCTTC
CASSNSGAYGYTF
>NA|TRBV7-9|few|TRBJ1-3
TGTGCCAGCAGCTTACAGGGAAACACCATATATTTT
CASSLQGNTIYF
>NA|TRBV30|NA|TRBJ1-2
TGTGCCTGGAGTGTATCACTATTATATGGCTACACCTTC
CAWSVSLLYGYTF
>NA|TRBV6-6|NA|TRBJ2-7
TGTGCCAGCAGTTACCAGGATACCTACGAGCAGTACTTC
CASSYQDTYEQYF
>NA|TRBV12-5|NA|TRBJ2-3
TGTGCTAGTGGTTCATCAGGGGAGGTGACAGATACGCAGTATTTT
CASGSSGEVTDTQYF
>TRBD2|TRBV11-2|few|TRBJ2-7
TGTGCCAGCAGCTTAGCGGCTAGCGGGGGCTCCTACGAGCAGTACTTC
CASSLAASGGSYEQYF
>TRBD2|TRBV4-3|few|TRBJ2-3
TGCGCCAGCAGCCAAGGGGGGGGTATCACAGATACGCAGTATTTT
CASSQGGGITDTQYF
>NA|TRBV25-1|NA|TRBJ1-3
TGTGCCAGCAGTCTTGCAGGAGACTCTGGAAACACCATATATTTT
CASSLAGDSGNTIYF
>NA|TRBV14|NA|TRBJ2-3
TGTGCCAGCAGCCAAGATTGGCGGGGCACAGATACGCAGTATTTT
CASSQDWRGTDTQYF
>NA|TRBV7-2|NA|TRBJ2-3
TGTGCCAGCAGCTTAGGGGCTCTAGATACGCAGTATTTT
CASSLGALDTQYF
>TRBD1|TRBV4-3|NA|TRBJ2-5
TGCGCCAGCAGCCAACGGACAGGGAGAGGTGAGACCCAGTACTTC
CASSQRTGRGETQYF
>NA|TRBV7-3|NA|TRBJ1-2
TGTGCCAGCAGCCCTGGCCCCACCCGGGGCGGTGGCTACACCTTC
CASSPGPTRGGGYTF
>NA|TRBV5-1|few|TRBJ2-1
TGCGCCAGCAGCTTGGTAGGGAACTCCTACAATGAGCAGTTCTTC
CASSLVGNSYNEQFF
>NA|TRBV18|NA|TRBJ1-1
TGTGCCAGCTCACCCTTGAGGGAGAACACTGAAGCTTTCTTT
CASSPLRENTEAFF
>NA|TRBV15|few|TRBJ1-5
TGTGCCACCAGCAGAGTTGGGGGTGGGAGCAATCAGCCCCAGCATTTT
CATSRVGGGSNQPQHF
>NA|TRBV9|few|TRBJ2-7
TGTGCCAGCAGCCCCGGACGGAGCTCCTACGAGCAGTACTTC
CASSPGRSSYEQYF
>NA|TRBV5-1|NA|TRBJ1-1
TGCGCCAGCAGCTTGGCCGTGAGGGGGAACACTGAAGCTTTCTTT
CASSLAVRGNTEAFF
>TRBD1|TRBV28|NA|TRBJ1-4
TGTGCCAGCAGCATCGGGACAGATGAAAAACTGTTTTTT
CASSIGTDEKLFF
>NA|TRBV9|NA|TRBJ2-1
TGTGCCAGCAGCGTAGGGCTAGTTCCCAATGAGCAGTTCTTC
CASSVGLVPNEQFF
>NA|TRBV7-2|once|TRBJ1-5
TGTGCCAGCAGCCGGATCGGGAATAGCAATCAGCCCCAGCATTTT
CASSRIGNSNQPQHF
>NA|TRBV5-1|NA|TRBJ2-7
TGCGCCAGCAGGGCTCACGATTACGAGCAGTACTTC
CASRAHDYEQYF
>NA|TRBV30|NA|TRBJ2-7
TGTGCCCAATCCAGGAAAGGGGTCTCCTACGAGCAGTACTTC
CAQSRKGVSYEQYF
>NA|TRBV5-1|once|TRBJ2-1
TGCGCCAGCAGCTTGGAGGGGGGCGAGGGTGAGCAGTTCTTC
CASSLEGGEGEQFF
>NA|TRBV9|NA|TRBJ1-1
TGTGCCAGCAGCGTGGGAAGGGGCACTGAAGCTTTCTTT
CASSVGRGTEAFF
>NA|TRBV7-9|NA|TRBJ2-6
TGTGCCAGCAGCCCCGGGCAGCCTGGGGCCAACGTCCTGACTTTC
CASSPGQPGANVLTF
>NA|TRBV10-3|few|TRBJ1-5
TGTGCCATCAGCTCCGCAGGGAGCAATCAGCCCCAGCATTTT
CAISSAGSNQPQHF
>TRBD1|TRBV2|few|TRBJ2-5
TGTGCCAGCAGGAGGGACAGGGGTGGACAAGAGACCCAGTACTTC
CASRRDRGGQETQYF
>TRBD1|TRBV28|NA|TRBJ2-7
TGTGCCAGCAGTTCACAGCCGGGACAGAGCTCCTACGAGCAGTACTTC
CASSSQPGQSSYEQYF
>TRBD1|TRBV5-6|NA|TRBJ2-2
TGTGCCAGCAGCCCGGTTGGGACAGGGACCGGGGAGCTGTTTTTT
CASSPVGTGTGELFF
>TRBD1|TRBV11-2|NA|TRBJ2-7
TGTGCCAGCAGCATCTACAGGGGGAGAAAATACGAGCAGTACTTC
CASSIYRGRKYEQYF
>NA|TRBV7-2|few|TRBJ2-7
TGTGCCAGCAGCTCTGCATACGAGCAGTACTTC
CASSSAYEQYF
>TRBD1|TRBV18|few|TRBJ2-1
TGTGCCAGCTCACCACCGGTCGGACAGGGGTACAATGAGCAGTTCTTC
CASSPPVGQGYNEQFF